Sequencing of this T cell receptor beta chain was carried out in a study of T cell clones after liver transplantation. Study context: Post-transplant blood was tracked for graft-donor-reactive T cell clones identified in a pre-transplant mixed lymphocyte reaction. Third-party-reactive TCRbeta sequences from pre-transplant mixed lymphocyte reactions served as antigen-independent comparators.

Germline V CDR1 and CDR2: MDHEN, SYDVKM. This CDR3 region has 12 residues. Trimming removed 3 bases from V and 5 bases from J, with 6 bases in between. Sequencing used immunoSEQ multiplex PCR; TCRdb keeps in-frame clones, though not all of them. There are about 15,000 clones in the sample; 82% occur only once, and approximately 30% lies in the top ten. Study observations and caveats: Low donor cell numbers restricted donor-reactive repertoire measurement in a couple of subjects.

As concerns this clone: Its antigen remains unidentified. The sample carries other DNA sequences with the same CDR3.

The sample was CD8+ T cells from blood, taken around 44 months after liver transplant. This TCR derives from a human patient who received a liver transplant. Some T cells may arise from the graft donor. J is TRBJ2-3 and V is TRBV28; D might be TRBD2 (6 bases). CDR3 sequence: CASSFGGDTQYF. The CDR3 nucleotides are TGTGCCAGCAGTTTCGGGGGAGATACGCAGTATTTT.